This T cell receptor beta chain was identified during a study of identical twins. General study results and limits: In beta out-of-frame sequences, the excess sharing between twins was weaker.

Germline V CDR1 and CDR2: DFQATT, SNEGSKA (reference sequence). The CDR3 is made up of 12 amino acids. A word on this clonotype: Its antigen is unidentified. Mismatch with germline at one junction end may stem from a read error.

Via MiXCR, TCRdb re-called the 5' RACE reads, giving one row per CDR3 protein. Found here are some 730,000 distinct CDR3 sequences, around a sixth of them singletons; the top ten hold around 13%. The same specimen was also included in a second study, on T cells expressing NK-cell markers.

The clonotype originates from a woman between 18 and 29 years old in good health. Sequencing used PBMCs. The V and J genes are TRBV20-1 and TRBJ2-1; the match to TRBD2 covers 9 bases. This CDR3 is CSAAGGLGAPIF. The CDR3 DNA reads as TGCAGTGCAGCGGGGGGCTTAGGGGCCCCGATCTTC.